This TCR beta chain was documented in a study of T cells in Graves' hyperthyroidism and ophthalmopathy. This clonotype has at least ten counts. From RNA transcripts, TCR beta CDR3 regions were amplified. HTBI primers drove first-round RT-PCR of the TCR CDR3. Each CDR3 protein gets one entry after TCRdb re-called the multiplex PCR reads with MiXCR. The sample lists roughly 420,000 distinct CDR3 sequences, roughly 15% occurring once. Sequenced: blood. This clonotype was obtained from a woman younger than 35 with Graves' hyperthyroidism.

The CDR3 loop reads CASSYPQLGRASYEQYF. DNA for the CDR3: TGTGCCAGCAGTTACCCACAATTGGGCAGGGCCTCCTACGAGCAGTACTTC. The rearrangement links TRBV6-5 to TRBJ2-7; maybe TRBD1 (5 bases). This CDR3 comprises 17 residues. The V end was cut by 2 bases, the J end by 0 bases, with 17 bases between. CDR1 is MNHEY and CDR2 is SVGAGI in the germline V gene.